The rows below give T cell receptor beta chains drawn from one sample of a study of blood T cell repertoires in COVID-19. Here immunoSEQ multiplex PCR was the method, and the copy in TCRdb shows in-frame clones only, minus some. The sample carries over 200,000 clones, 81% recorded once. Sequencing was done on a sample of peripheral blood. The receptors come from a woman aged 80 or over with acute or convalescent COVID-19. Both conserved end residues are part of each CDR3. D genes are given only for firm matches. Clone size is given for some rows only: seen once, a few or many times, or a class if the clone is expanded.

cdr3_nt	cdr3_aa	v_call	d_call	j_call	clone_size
TGTGCCAGCAGCTTGGGAGGACTAGCGGCGACTAGCACAGATACGCAGTATTTT	CASSLGGLAATSTDTQYF	TRBV5-4	TRBD2	TRBJ2-3	NA
TGCGCCAGCAGCTTATGGACTTTTAGCACAGATACGCAGTATTTT	CASSLWTFSTDTQYF	TRBV5-1	NA	TRBJ2-3	once
TGTGCCAGCAGGACGACAGGGAGCTCCTACGAGCAGTACTTC	CASRTTGSSYEQYF	TRBV6-5	TRBD1	TRBJ2-7	NA
TGCAGCGTTGAACTCACAGGGGGAATTGGTGGCTACACCTTC	CSVELTGGIGGYTF	TRBV29-1	TRBD1	TRBJ1-2	few
TGCGCCAGCAGCCAACCCGGACAGGGGGCAAATGAAAAACTGTTTTTT	CASSQPGQGANEKLFF	TRBV4-1	TRBD1	TRBJ1-4	once
TGTGCCAGCACCACCCCCCTGGGGCGGGGGCCTTACAATGAGCAGTTCTTC	CASTTPLGRGPYNEQFF	TRBV5-6	NA	TRBJ2-1	NA
TGCAGCGGGAGGGGGGGGAACACTGAAGCTTTCTTT	CSGRGGNTEAFF	TRBV29-1	NA	TRBJ1-1	NA
TGCGCCAGCAGGCCCCTACTTGACATCGCTGAAGCTTTCTTT	CASRPLLDIAEAFF	TRBV5-1	NA	TRBJ1-1	NA
TGTGCCAGCAGTCTGATCCAGGGGGCCCCCAGCAATCAGCCCCAGCATTTT	CASSLIQGAPSNQPQHF	TRBV28	TRBD1	TRBJ1-5	NA
TGCGCCAGCAGCTTGGGAACGGGACATATCTCTGGAAACACCATATATTTT	CASSLGTGHISGNTIYF	TRBV5-1	NA	TRBJ1-3	NA
TGTGCCAGCAGCTTAGGGGGACAGCGGTATGGCTACACCTTC	CASSLGGQRYGYTF	TRBV7-9	TRBD1	TRBJ1-2	NA
TGCGCCAGCAAAAAAGGGACTACCTTCGGCTACGAGCAGTACTTC	CASKKGTTFGYEQYF	TRBV10-1	TRBD2	TRBJ2-7	NA
TGTGCCACCAGCAGCACGACAGGGGATCACAATGAGCAGTTCTTC	CATSSTTGDHNEQFF	TRBV15	TRBD1	TRBJ2-1	NA
TGTGCCAGCAGTTTAGCTCCAGGGATGAGCACTGAAGCTTTCTTT	CASSLAPGMSTEAFF	TRBV27	NA	TRBJ1-1	NA
TGCGCGTTGGAGGGGGCTCCGGGACAGGGATACACCTTC	CALEGAPGQGYTF	TRBV29-1	TRBD1	TRBJ1-2	NA
TGTGCCAGCAGCCTCTTGGGTGGGACAGCAGATACGCAGTATTTT	CASSLLGGTADTQYF	TRBV3-1/TRBV3-2	TRBD1	TRBJ2-3	NA
TGTGCCAGCGGGGGGGGTCGACCAAATGAGCAGTTCTTC	CASGGGRPNEQFF	TRBV7-8	TRBD2	TRBJ2-1	NA
TGTGCCTGGAGTGTCCTCGGGACATATGGCTACACCTTC	CAWSVLGTYGYTF	TRBV30	NA	TRBJ1-2	NA
TGTGCCAGCTCACCAGCAGGGGGCGAATACGAGCAGTACTTC	CASSPAGGEYEQYF	TRBV18	TRBD1	TRBJ2-7	NA
TGTGCCAGCAGCAGGGACAGTTTTTCCTACGAGCAGTACTTC	CASSRDSFSYEQYF	TRBV7-2	TRBD1	TRBJ2-7	NA
TGTGCCAGCAGTAGCGGCGGGTTTTATACGCAGTATTTT	CASSSGGFYTQYF	TRBV7-2	NA	TRBJ2-3	NA
TGTGCCAGCAGACGTCCGGGACTAGCCACAGATACGCAGTATTTT	CASRRPGLATDTQYF	TRBV7-2	TRBD2	TRBJ2-3	NA